What follows are 25 T cell receptor beta chains derived from one specimen sequenced in a study of identical twins. TCRdb reanalysed the 5' RACE reads using MiXCR and keeps one entry per CDR3 protein. In the table there are approximately 620,000 distinct CDR3 sequences, 8.5% to 9% of which are singletons. The same data also contributed to another study, on yellow fever vaccine responses in identical twins.

The sequencing input was PBMCs. These receptors were taken from a woman between 18 and 29 years old in good health.

This clonotype was counted a few times. V usage is TRBV10-3 and J usage is TRBJ2-6; unclear D gene. This CDR3 is built from 12 residues. With 7 bases removed from V and 0 bases from J, the gap between germline ends came to 1 base. Germline CDR1 reads ENHRY; CDR2 reads SYGVKD. Here the CDR3 reads CAINSGANVLTF. In DNA, the CDR3 is TGTGCCATCAACTCTGGGGCCAACGTCCTGACTTTC.

V usage is TRBV18 and J usage is TRBJ2-3; TRBD2 agrees at 9 bases. V lost 5 bases to trimming and J lost 1 base; unmatched junction nucleotides: 7. The CDR3 covers 16 residues. The germline CDR1 and CDR2 sequences are KGHSH and LQKENI. The CDR3 sequence is CASSATRTSGTDTQYF. DNA of the CDR3: TGTGCCAGCTCAGCTACTCGGACTAGCGGCACAGATACGCAGTATTTT.

The CDR3 loop reads CAWTPEGVPYF. The CDR3 nucleotides read TGTGCCTGGACCCCCGAGGGGGTGCCGTATTTT. The V gene is TRBV30, the J gene TRBJ1-3, with TRBD1 as a possible D gene (6 bases). Trimming removed 4 bases from V and 16 bases from J, with 17 bases in between. CDR3 length equals 11 residues. From germline, CDR1 is GTSNPN and CDR2 SVGIG (reference sequence).

There are a few counts of this clonotype. The chain joins TRBV29-1 to TRBJ1-1; TRBD1 aligns across 7 bases. CDR1 SQVTM and CDR2 ANQGSEA come from the germline V gene. This CDR3 is 11 amino acids long. V shed 7 bases and J 7 bases; nucleotides not matched to a gene: 6. The CDR3: CSATQGFEAFF. As DNA, the CDR3 is TGCAGCGCTACACAGGGGTTTGAAGCTTTCTTT.

This clonotype was observed a single time. J is TRBJ1-1 and V is TRBV19; D might be TRBD1 (6 bases). CDR3 length: 16 amino acids. Germline loops: CDR1 LNHDA, CDR2 SQIVND (reference sequence). The V end was cut by 3 bases, the J end by 2 bases, with 16 bases between. The CDR3 spells CASSIHGTTLNTEAFF. CDR3 DNA sequence: TGTGCCAGTAGTATCCACGGGACAACTCTTAACACTGAAGCTTTCTTT.

This clonotype was found many times. The chain couples TRBV27 to TRBJ1-6; no firm D call. The ends were cut back, 4 bases at V and 11 bases at J, with 15 bases in the middle. Germline V gene sequence: CDR1 MNHEY, CDR2 SMNVEV (reference sequence). The CDR3 has 14 amino acids. The CDR3 DNA sequence: TGTGCCAGCAGTTCCGCGGTTAGGAGTCCACCCCTCCACTTT. Its protein is CASSSAVRSPPLHF.

This clonotype was observed a handful of times. The rearrangement uses TRBV20-1 and TRBJ2-1; D is uncertain. With 1 base removed from V and 0 bases from J, the gap between germline ends came to 13 bases. Germline CDR1 is DFQATT and CDR2 is SNEGSKA (reference sequence). The CDR3 runs 16 residues. The CDR3 nucleotides read TGCAGTGCTAGAGTTCGGTCCTGGGGCTCCTACAATGAGCAGTTCTTC. This encodes CSARVRSWGSYNEQFF.

This clonotype was recorded many times. The V and J genes are TRBV7-9 and TRBJ1-1; maybe TRBD1 (5 bases). Germline-derived CDR1 and CDR2 are SEHNR and FQNEAQ (reference sequence). The CDR3 has 13 amino acids. V was pared by 3 bases and J by 4 bases, with 9 bases between. CDR3 DNA: TGTGCCAGCAGCTTCATTCAGGGCACTGAAGCTTTCTTT. This gives the protein CASSFIQGTEAFF.

The J gene is TRBJ1-6, the V gene TRBV4-1; no reliable D call. Germline CDR1 is MGHRA and CDR2 is YSYEKL. The CDR3 loop spans 15 amino acids. Trimming left V 0 bases short and J 5 bases short, with 8 bases between. DNA of the CDR3: TGCGCCAGCAGCCAAGATCTCCCCAATAATTCACCCCTCCACTTT. Its protein product is CASSQDLPNNSPLHF.

The V and J genes are TRBV7-3 and TRBJ2-7; the D gene is possibly TRBD2 (6 bases). CDR1 SGHTA and CDR2 FQGTGA come from the germline V gene. Trimming took 0 bases from V and 6 from J, leaving 18 bases between them. The CDR3 loop spans 16 amino acids. The CDR3 sequence: CASSLTGPGAGSEQYF. In DNA, the CDR3 is TGTGCCAGCAGCTTAACAGGTCCCGGGGCGGGATCCGAGCAGTACTTC.

The chain joins TRBV11-2 to TRBJ2-4, with D perhaps TRBD1 or TRBD2 (5 bases each). Trimming stripped 4 bases from V and 3 bases from J, with 22 bases between. Germline V lookup: CDR1 SGHAT, CDR2 FQNNGV. CDR3 size: 18 residues. The CDR3 sequence is CASSWGRGARRNKNIQYF. The CDR3 DNA follows: TGTGCCAGCAGCTGGGGACGAGGGGCCCGGAGAAACAAAAACATTCAGTACTTC. Complete variable domain (other parts from reference TRBV11-2 and TRBJ2-4): EAGVAQSPRYKIIEKRQSVAFWCNPISGHATLYWYQQILGQGPKLLIQFQNNGVVDDSQLPKDRFSAERLKGVDSTLKIQPAKLEDSAVYLCASSWGRGARRNKNIQYFGAGTRLSVL.

This clonotype appeared many times. The chain carries TRBV20-1 and TRBJ2-7; 7 nucleotides line up with TRBD1. The length of the CDR3 is 15 residues. V trimming: 5 bases; J trimming: 1 base; junction bases outside the gene matches: 11. The germline V gene has CDR1 DFQATT and CDR2 SNEGSKA (reference sequence). As DNA, the CDR3 is TGCAGTGCTTACAATACAGGGGTAGGGTCCTACGAGCAGTACTTC. This sequence encodes CSAYNTGVGSYEQYF.

The sample holds a few counts of this clonotype. This rearrangement joins TRBV5-1 to TRBJ2-4; no firm D call. V lost 0 bases to trimming and J lost 15 bases, with 13 bases between them. The CDR3 spans 12 residues. Germline V gene lookup returns CDR1 SGHRS and CDR2 YFSETQ. CDR3 loop: CASSLEGVAPYF. CDR3 coding DNA: TGCGCCAGCAGCTTGGAAGGAGTAGCTCCGTACTTC. The full variable domain, completed using reference TRBV5-1 and TRBJ2-4, is KAGVTQTPRYLIKTRGQQVTLSCSPISGHRSVSWYQQTPGQGLQFLFEYFSETQRNKGNFPGRFSGRQFSNSRSEMNVSTLELGDSALYLCASSLEGVAPYFGAGTRLSVL.

The chain has TRBV6-1 and TRBJ2-7; D tentatively reads TRBD1 or TRBD2 (5 bases each). CDR1 is MNHNS, CDR2 SASEGT, per germline. CDR3 size: 15 residues. The ends were cut back, 6 bases at V and 0 bases at J, with 15 bases in the middle. Here the CDR3 reads CASRAGTIVSYEQYF. CDR3 nucleotides: TGTGCCAGCAGGGCCGGGACGATCGTCTCCTACGAGCAGTACTTC.

This clonotype occurred many times. The V gene is TRBV5-1, the J gene TRBJ2-7; no definite D call. V was trimmed by 4 bases and J by 3 bases, leaving 11 bases between them. The CDR3 spans 13 residues. Germline assignment: CDR1 SGHRS and CDR2 YFSETQ. CDR3 sequence: CASSPHNYYEQYF. In nucleotides, the CDR3 is TGCGCCAGCAGCCCACACAACTACTACGAGCAGTACTTC.

The CDR3 DNA reads TGTGCCAGCAGCTTAGCCCGCGGGGTCGACTCCTACGAGCAGTACTTC. It is translated as CASSLARGVDSYEQYF. The chain couples TRBV7-9 to TRBJ2-7, with a tentative D call TRBD2 (6 bases). This CDR3 has 16 residues. The V and J ends lost 0 bases and 0 bases respectively, with 12 bases between them. Germline-derived CDR1 and CDR2 are SEHNR and FQNEAQ (reference sequence). Variable domain in full (rest from reference TRBV7-9 and TRBJ2-7): DTGVSQNPRHKITKRGQNVTFRCDPISEHNRLYWYRQTLGQGPEFLTYFQNEAQLEKSRLLSDRFSAERPKGSFSTLEIQRTEQGDSAMYLCASSLARGVDSYEQYFGPGTRLTVT.

The DNA of the CDR3 is TGTGCCAGCAGTTACCGGCAGGGGTCGGGCACCGGGGAGCTGTTTTTT. Translation: CASSYRQGSGTGELFF. This sequence joins TRBV6-5 and TRBJ2-2; the D gene is possibly TRBD1 (6 bases). CDR3 length equals 16 residues. The V and J ends lost 2 bases and 4 bases respectively, with 14 bases between them. Looked up from germline, CDR1 is MNHEY and CDR2 is SVGAGI.

In this sample, this clonotype turned up many times. The chain uses TRBV4-3 and TRBJ2-7; D is possibly TRBD2 (5 bases). Germline values: CDR1 LGHNA, CDR2 YSLEER. This CDR3 is built from 16 residues. The V gene lost 0 bases and the J gene lost 2 bases, with 14 bases spanning the gap. This chain's CDR3 is CASSQEEGGGPYEQYF. The CDR3 nucleotides are TGCGCCAGCAGCCAAGAAGAGGGCGGCGGCCCCTACGAGCAGTACTTC.

A few counts support this clonotype. The chain couples TRBV3-1 to TRBJ2-5; D assignment may be TRBD1 or TRBD2 (6 bases each). V was cut by 3 bases and J by 4 bases, with 12 bases left in between. Germline CDR1 is LGHDT and CDR2 is YNNKEL (reference sequence). CDR3 length: 14 amino acids. The CDR3 bases are TGTGCCAGCAGCCATGATGAGGGGGGAGAGACCCAGTACTTC. This gives the protein CASSHDEGGETQYF.

Only a few counts were recorded for this clonotype. The CDR3 region has the DNA TGTGCCAGCAGCCGGACAGGGGGCGGCTACACTGAAGCTTTCTTT. It specifies CASSRTGGGYTEAFF. J is TRBJ1-1 and V is TRBV7-2; TRBD1 agrees at 11 bases. The trim removed 5 bases at V and 3 bases at J, leaving 5 bases unmatched. Germline V gene data show CDR1 as SGHTA and CDR2 as FQGNSA. This CDR3 comprises 15 residues.

This clonotype was found a few times. This chain uses TRBV7-2 with TRBJ2-3; 12 bases are shared with TRBD2. CDR1 is SGHTA, CDR2 FQGNSA, per germline. The CDR3 contains 16 residues. Trimming at V came to 4 bases and at J to 4 bases, leaving 6 bases not matched to a gene. CDR3 sequence reads: CASSSWTSGNADTQYF. The CDR3 DNA is TGTGCCAGCAGCTCCTGGACTAGCGGGAATGCAGATACGCAGTATTTT.

The chain joins TRBV18 to TRBJ2-1, with 7 bases that match TRBD2. The CDR3 is 16 residues long. With 2 bases clipped from V and 1 base from J, the junction kept 5 bases outside the gene matches. The V gene's germline CDR1 is KGHSH and CDR2 LQKENI. The CDR3 region has the DNA TGTGCCAGCTCACCAGACACTAGCGTTTCCTACAATGAGCAGTTCTTC. Its protein product is CASSPDTSVSYNEQFF. Combining the CDR3 with reference TRBV18 and TRBJ2-1 gives the whole variable domain NAGVMQNPRHLVRRRGQEARLRCSPMKGHSHVYWYRQLPEEGLKFMVYLQKENIIDESGMPKERFSAEFPKEGPSILRIQQVVRGDSAAYFCASSPDTSVSYNEQFFGPGTRLTVL.

This clonotype was counted many times. This chain uses TRBV5-1 with TRBJ2-1, with D perhaps matching TRBD2 (7 bases). The V and J ends lost 7 bases and 1 base respectively, with 15 bases between them. This CDR3 is 15 amino acids long. From germline, CDR1 is SGHRS and CDR2 YFSETQ. DNA for the CDR3: TGCGCCAGCGGAATTAAGGGGGGGTCCTACAATGAGCAGTTCTTC. Translating gives CASGIKGGSYNEQFF.

This clonotype was seen repeatedly, ten times or more. The CDR3 reads CASSLAHPIDTQYF. Written as DNA, the CDR3 is TGTGCCAGCAGTTTAGCGCACCCCATAGATACGCAGTATTTT. The V call is TRBV12-3 or TRBV12-4, the J call TRBJ2-3; D is unresolved. V lost 0 bases to trimming and J lost 5 bases, with 9 bases between them. The length of the CDR3 is 14 residues.

The sample holds one count of this clonotype. The chain uses TRBV6-1 and TRBJ2-3; weak D call: TRBD2 (6 bases). CDR1 is MNHNS, CDR2 SASEGT, per germline. The V end was cut by 6 bases, the J end by 1 base, with 17 bases between. This CDR3 has 16 residues. This CDR3 is CASSLTGLVGTDTQYF. The CDR3 DNA reads TGTGCCAGCAGCCTCACGGGACTGGTTGGCACAGATACGCAGTATTTT.